This record covers a single T cell receptor (beta chain). Its specificity is not known. This sample is part of a study of siplizumab effects on memory and regulatory T cells. Study-wide results and caveats: Among mappable alloreactive CD4+ clones, the Treg-derived fraction averaged approximately 73% with siplizumab versus about 27% in controls.

This CDR3 is 13 amino acids long. The V and J ends lost 5 bases and 4 bases respectively, with 10 bases between them. The germline V gene has CDR1 SGHTA and CDR2 FQGNSA. TCRdb's table, derived via immunoSEQ multiplex PCR, lists solely in-frame clones and lacks some. The data contain tens of thousands of clones, 80% to 90% of them singletons. The clonotype comes from a human donor in good health. This chain uses TRBV7-2 with TRBJ2-3, with D possibly TRBD2 on 5 matching bases. The sequencing sample was made of Tregs sorted from blood. CDR3 loop: CASSLGGADTQYF. CDR3 coding DNA: TGTGCCAGCAGCCTAGGAGGCGCAGATACGCAGTATTTT.